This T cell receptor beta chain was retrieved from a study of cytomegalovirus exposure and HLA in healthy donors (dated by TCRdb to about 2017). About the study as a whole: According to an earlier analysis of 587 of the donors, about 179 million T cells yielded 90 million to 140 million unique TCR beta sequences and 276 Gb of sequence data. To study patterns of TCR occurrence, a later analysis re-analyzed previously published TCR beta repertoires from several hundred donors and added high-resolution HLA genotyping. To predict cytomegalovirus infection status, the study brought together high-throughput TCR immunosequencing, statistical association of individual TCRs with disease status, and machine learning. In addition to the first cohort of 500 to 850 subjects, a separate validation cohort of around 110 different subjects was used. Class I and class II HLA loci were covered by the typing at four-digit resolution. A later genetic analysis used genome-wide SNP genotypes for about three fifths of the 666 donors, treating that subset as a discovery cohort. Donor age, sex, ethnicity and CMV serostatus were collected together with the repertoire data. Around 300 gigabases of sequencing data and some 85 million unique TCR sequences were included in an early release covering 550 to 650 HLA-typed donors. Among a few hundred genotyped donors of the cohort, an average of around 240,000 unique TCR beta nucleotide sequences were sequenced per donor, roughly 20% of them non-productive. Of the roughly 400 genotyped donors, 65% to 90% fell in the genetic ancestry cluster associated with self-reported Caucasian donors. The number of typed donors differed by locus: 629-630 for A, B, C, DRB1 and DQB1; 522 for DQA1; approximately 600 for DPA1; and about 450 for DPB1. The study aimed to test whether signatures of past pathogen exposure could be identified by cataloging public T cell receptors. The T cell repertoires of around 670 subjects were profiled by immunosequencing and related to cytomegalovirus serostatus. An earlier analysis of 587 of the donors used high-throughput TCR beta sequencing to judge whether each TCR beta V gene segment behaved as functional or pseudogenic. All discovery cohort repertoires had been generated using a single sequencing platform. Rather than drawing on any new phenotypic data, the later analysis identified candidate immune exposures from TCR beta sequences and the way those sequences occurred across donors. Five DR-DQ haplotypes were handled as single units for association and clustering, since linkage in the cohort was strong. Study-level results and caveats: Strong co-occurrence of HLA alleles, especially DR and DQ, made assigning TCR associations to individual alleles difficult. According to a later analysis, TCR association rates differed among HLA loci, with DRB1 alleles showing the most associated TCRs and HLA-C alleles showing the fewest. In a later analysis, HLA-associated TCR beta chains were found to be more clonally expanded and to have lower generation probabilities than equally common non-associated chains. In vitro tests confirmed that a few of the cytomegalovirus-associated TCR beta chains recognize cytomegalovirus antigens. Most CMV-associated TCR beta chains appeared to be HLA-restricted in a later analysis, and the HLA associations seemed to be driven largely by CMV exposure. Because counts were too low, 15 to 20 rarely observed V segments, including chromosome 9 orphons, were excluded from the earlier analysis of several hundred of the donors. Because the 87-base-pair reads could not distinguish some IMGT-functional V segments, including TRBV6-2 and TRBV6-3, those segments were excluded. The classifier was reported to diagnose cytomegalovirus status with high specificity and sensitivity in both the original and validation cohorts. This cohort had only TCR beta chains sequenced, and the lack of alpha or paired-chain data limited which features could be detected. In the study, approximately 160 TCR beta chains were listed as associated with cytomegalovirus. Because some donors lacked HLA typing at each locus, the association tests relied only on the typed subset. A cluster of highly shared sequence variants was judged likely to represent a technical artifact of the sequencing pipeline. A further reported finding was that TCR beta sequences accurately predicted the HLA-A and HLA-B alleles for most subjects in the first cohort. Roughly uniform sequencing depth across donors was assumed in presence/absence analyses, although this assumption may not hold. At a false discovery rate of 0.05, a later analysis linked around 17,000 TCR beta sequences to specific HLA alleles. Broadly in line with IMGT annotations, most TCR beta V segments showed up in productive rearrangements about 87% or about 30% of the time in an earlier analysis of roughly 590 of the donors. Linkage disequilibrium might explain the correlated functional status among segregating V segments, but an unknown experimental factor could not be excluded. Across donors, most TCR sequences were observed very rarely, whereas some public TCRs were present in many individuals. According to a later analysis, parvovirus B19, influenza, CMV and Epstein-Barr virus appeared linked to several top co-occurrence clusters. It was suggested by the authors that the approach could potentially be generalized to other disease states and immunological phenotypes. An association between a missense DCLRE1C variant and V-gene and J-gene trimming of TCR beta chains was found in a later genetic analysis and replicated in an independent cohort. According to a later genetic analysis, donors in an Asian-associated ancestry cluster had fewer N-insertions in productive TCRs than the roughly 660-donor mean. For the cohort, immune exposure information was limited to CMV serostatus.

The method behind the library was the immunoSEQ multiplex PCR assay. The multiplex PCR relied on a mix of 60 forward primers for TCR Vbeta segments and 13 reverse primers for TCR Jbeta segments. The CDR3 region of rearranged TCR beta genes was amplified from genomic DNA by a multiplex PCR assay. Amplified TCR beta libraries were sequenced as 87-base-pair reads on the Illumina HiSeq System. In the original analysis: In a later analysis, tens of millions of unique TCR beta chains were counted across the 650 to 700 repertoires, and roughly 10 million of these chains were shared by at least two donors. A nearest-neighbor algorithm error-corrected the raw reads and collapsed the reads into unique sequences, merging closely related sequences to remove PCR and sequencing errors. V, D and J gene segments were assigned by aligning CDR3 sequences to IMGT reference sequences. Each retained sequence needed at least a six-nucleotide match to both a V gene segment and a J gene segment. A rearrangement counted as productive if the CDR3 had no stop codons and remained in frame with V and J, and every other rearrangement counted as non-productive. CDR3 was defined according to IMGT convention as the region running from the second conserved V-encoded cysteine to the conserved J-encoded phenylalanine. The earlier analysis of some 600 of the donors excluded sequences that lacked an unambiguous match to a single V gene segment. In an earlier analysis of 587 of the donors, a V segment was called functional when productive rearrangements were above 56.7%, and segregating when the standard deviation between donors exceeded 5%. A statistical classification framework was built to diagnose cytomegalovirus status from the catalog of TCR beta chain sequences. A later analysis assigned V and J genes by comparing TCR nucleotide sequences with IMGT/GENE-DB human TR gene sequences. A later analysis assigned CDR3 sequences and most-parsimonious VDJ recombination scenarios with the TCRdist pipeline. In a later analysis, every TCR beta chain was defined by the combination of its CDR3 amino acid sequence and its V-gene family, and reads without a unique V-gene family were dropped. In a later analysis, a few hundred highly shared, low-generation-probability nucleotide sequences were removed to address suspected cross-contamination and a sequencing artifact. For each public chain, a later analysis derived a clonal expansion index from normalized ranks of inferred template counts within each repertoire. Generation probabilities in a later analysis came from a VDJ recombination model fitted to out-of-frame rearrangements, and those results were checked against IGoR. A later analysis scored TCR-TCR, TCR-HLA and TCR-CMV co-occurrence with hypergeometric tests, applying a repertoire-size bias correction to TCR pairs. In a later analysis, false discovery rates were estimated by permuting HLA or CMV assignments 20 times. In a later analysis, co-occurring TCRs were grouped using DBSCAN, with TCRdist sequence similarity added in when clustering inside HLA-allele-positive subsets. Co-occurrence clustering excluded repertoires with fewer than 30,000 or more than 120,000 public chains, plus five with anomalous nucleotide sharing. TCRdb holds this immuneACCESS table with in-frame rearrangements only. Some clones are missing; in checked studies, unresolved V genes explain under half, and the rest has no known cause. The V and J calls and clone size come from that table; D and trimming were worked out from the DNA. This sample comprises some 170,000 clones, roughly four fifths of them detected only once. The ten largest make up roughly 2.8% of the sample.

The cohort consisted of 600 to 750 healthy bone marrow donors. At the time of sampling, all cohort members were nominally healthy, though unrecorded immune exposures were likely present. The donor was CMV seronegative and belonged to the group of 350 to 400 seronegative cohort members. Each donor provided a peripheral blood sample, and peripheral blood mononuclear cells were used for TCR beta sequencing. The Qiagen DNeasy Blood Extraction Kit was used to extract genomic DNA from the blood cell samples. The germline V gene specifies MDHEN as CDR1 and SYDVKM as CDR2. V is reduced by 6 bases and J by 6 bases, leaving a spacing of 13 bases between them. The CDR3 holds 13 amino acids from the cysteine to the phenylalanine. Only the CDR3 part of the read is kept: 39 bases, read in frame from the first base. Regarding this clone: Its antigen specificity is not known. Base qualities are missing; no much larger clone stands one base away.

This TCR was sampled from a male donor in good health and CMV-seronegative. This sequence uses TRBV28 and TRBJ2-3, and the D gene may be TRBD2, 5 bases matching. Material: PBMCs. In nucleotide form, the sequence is TGTGCCAGCAGCCCCTCCGGGATCGATACGCAGTATTTT. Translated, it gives CASSPSGIDTQYF.